One sample yielded the 31 T cell receptor beta chains listed below, sequenced in a study of blood T cells in healthy people across ages (dated by TCRdb to about 2015). The library relied on 5' RACE. These reads were obtained on an Illumina HiSeq 2500. The second PCR ran for roughly 7 to 11 cycles and used a J-beta primer mix along with a sample-barcoded 5' primer. TCRdb took the public reads, trimmed them with fastp at Q25, ran MiXCR for clone calling and kept in-frame beta chains. Each record represents a unique CDR3 protein, reported with the most common genes and DNA among its rows. This sample gives about 1.6 million distinct CDR3 sequences in total; about 35% of them show up just once. The ten top clones hold 10% to 12% of the sample. The sequencing sample was made of blood. The source of these receptors is a woman in her twenties or thirties in good health.

The chain uses TRBV6-4 and TRBJ2-2; no firm D call. V was pared by 4 bases and J by 5 bases, with 5 bases between. The CDR3 loop spans 12 amino acids. Germline V gives CDR1 MRHNA, CDR2 SNTAGT. CDR3 loop: CASSAETGELFF. DNA for the CDR3: TGTGCCAGCAGTGCGGAAACCGGGGAGCTGTTTTTT.

This clonotype was seen only once. Sequence at one end of the junction differs from germline and may be a read error. V is TRBV20-1 and J is TRBJ2-7; 8 bases agree with TRBD1. This CDR3 is 15 amino acids long. Germline-derived CDR1 and CDR2 are DFQATT and SNEGSKA (reference sequence). The chain's CDR3 is CSAGDPAGTGLEQYF. In DNA, the CDR3 is TGCAGTGCTGGAGATCCAGCCGGGACAGGTCTTGAGCAGTACTTC.

The chain combines TRBV18 with TRBJ2-5; TRBD1 is a possible D gene (6 bases). The germline CDR1 and CDR2 sequences are KGHSH and LQKENI. The CDR3 spans 15 residues. V gave up 3 bases and J gave up 5 bases, with 16 bases separating them. DNA of the CDR3: TGTGCCAGCTCACCGGCGCAGGGGTACGGTGAGACCCAGTACTTC. It is translated as CASSPAQGYGETQYF.

The CDR3 protein is CASSQGDSGSTDTQYF. The CDR3 DNA sequence: TGCGCCAGCAGCCAAGGTGATAGCGGGAGTACAGATACGCAGTATTTT. The chain employs TRBV4-1 and TRBJ2-3, with 9 positions matching TRBD2. J was trimmed by 3 bases and V by 1 base; bases with no gene match: 5. Germline CDR1 MGHRA, CDR2 YSYEKL. The CDR3 has 16 residues.

This clonotype was counted a few times. V usage is TRBV21-1 and J usage is TRBJ2-5. TRBV21-1 is classified as a pseudogene. The CDR3 consists of 13 residues. The CDR3 protein is CASSIDSQETQYF. The CDR3 DNA follows: TGTGCCAGCAGCATAGACAGCCAAGAGACCCAGTACTTC.

The sample holds a few counts of this clonotype. The V call is TRBV6-6, the J call TRBJ2-5; TRBD2 might be the D (6 bases). The CDR3 covers 15 residues. The ends were cut back, 4 bases at V and 3 bases at J, with 15 bases in the middle. CDR1 and CDR2 from the germline V gene are MNHNY and SVGAGI (reference sequence). DNA of the CDR3: TGTGCCAGCAGTTTTACTAGCAGGGTGAAAGAGACCCAGTACTTC. It specifies CASSFTSRVKETQYF.

This clonotype was found a few times. The chain joins TRBV12-5 to TRBJ2-1, with 7 nucleotides matching TRBD2. This CDR3 has 17 residues. V was pared by 0 bases and J by 5 bases, with 10 bases of the junction left unmatched. Germline CDR1 reads LGHNT; CDR2 reads FRNRAP. CDR3 nucleotides: TGTGCTAGTGGTTTGGTAATTCACCGGGGGGAGAACAATGAGCAGTTCTTC. It is translated as CASGLVIHRGENNEQFF.

This clonotype was seen many times. The chain carries TRBV29-1 and TRBJ2-7; TRBD2 matches 10 bases. This CDR3 is 13 amino acids long. V lost 5 bases to trimming and J lost 2 bases; unmatched junction nucleotides: 3. Germline values: CDR1 SQVTM, CDR2 ANQGSEA. CDR3 nucleotide sequence: TGCAGCGTTATTAGCGGGAGGCCCTACGAGCAGTACTTC. Translating it yields CSVISGRPYEQYF.

V usage is TRBV7-9 and J usage is TRBJ1-1, with D unresolved. Trimming removed 2 bases at V and 5 bases at J, with 27 bases between. Germline loops: CDR1 SEHNR, CDR2 FQNEAQ (reference sequence). This CDR3 has 19 residues. The chain's CDR3 is CASSLSDVTKYLTRTEAFF. DNA of the CDR3: TGTGCCAGCAGCTTATCAGACGTGACGAAATACCTGACGAGAACTGAAGCTTTCTTT.

The V and J genes are TRBV5-1 and TRBJ2-1; no reliable D call. The CDR3 runs 14 residues. The V end lost 0 bases, the J end lost 5 bases, and 9 bases lay between the germline ends. Germline V CDR1 and CDR2: SGHRS, YFSETQ. CDR3 residues: CASSLGSADNEQFF. For the CDR3, the DNA is TGCGCCAGCAGCTTGGGTTCAGCCGACAATGAGCAGTTCTTC.

The rearrangement links TRBV2 to TRBJ1-6; tentative D call: TRBD1 (5 bases). CDR3 length: 15 amino acids. V gave up 7 bases and J gave up 7 bases, with 17 bases separating them. From germline, CDR1 is SNHLY and CDR2 FYNNEI. The CDR3 DNA is TGTGCCAGCAAGCCTAGGGACGGCGAAAATTCACCCCTCCACTTT. As protein: CASKPRDGENSPLHF.

The table lists this clonotype with a few counts. This chain uses TRBV2 with TRBJ2-5; TRBD2 aligns across 9 bases. This CDR3 contains 16 residues. V dropped 0 bases and J dropped 6; count of bases not matched to a gene: 8. Per the germline V gene, CDR1 is SNHLY and CDR2 is FYNNEI. DNA for the CDR3: TGTGCCAGCAGTGAAGCGAGTGGCGGGGGGGCCCAGACCCAGTACTTC. It yields the protein CASSEASGGGAQTQYF.

Notes on this clonotype: This clone may be a read error of a much larger clone one base away. The CDR3 here is CSKGRRPDTRYF. DNA for the CDR3: TGCAGTAAGGGACGCCGACCAGATACGCGGTATTTT. This chain links TRBV20-1 with TRBJ2-3; the D gene could be TRBD1 or TRBD2 (5 bases each). The CDR3 spans 12 residues. Germline loops: CDR1 DFQATT, CDR2 SNEGSKA (reference sequence).

This clonotype was detected only a few times. This sequence joins TRBV7-9 and TRBJ1-4; TRBD1 matches at 8 bases. With 5 bases clipped from V and 3 bases from J, the junction kept 5 bases outside the gene matches. The CDR3 covers 15 residues. Germline CDR1 is SEHNR and CDR2 is FQNEAQ (reference sequence). CDR3: CASSRTGSANEKLFF. CDR3 bases: TGTGCCAGCAGCCGGACAGGGTCGGCTAATGAAAAACTGTTTTTT.

This chain uses TRBV28 with TRBJ2-1; no clear D. V lost 2 bases and J lost 8, with 10 bases in between. The CDR3 has 13 amino acids. The germline V gene has CDR1 MDHEN and CDR2 SYDVKM. The CDR3 nucleotides are TGTGCCAGCAGTTTAAAGGTCTCGGATGAGCAGTTCTTC. Translation: CASSLKVSDEQFF.

This clonotype was picked up one time. V is TRBV4-1 and J is TRBJ2-1; the match to TRBD2 covers 10 bases. The CDR3 is 18 amino acids. Germline V CDR1 and CDR2: MGHRA, YSYEKL. V was pared by 0 bases and J by 9 bases, with 14 bases of the junction left unmatched. The CDR3 DNA sequence: TGCGCCAGCAGCCAAGATATCAGGAGTCTAGCGGGAGTAATTGAGCAGTTCTTC. Protein: CASSQDIRSLAGVIEQFF.

This clonotype was seen a handful of times. A single base separates this from a much larger clone, so it may be a read error. The gene calls are TRBV5-1 and TRBJ1-6, with a tentative D call TRBD1 (5 bases). Germline loops: CDR1 SGHRS, CDR2 YFSETQ. This CDR3 has 15 amino acids. This chain's CDR3 is CASSLEEGSGSPPHF. Written as DNA, the CDR3 is TGCGCCAGCAGCTTGGAGGAGGGGTCGGGTTCACCCCCCCACTTT.

This clonotype was detected only once. The genes are TRBV2 and TRBJ2-2; D is ambiguous. CDR1 and CDR2 (germline): SNHLY, FYNNEI. The CDR3 has 19 amino acids. The V gene lost 7 bases and the J gene lost 1 base, with 25 bases spanning the gap. The CDR3 bases are TGTGCCAGCACCGTGAAGATGGTAGGAACCCTTGAGAACACCGGGGAGCTGTTTTTT. Protein: CASTVKMVGTLENTGELFF.

The chain uses TRBV12-3 or TRBV12-4 and TRBJ2-3; the D is unclear. The CDR3 loop spans 11 amino acids. Trimming left V 5 bases short and J 15 bases short, with 15 bases between. CDR3 in amino acids: CASSGTDTEYF. The CDR3 DNA reads as TGTGCCAGCAGTGGAACAGATACGGAATATTTT.

V is TRBV20-1 and J is TRBJ2-1, with D perhaps matching TRBD2 (5 bases). Germline loops: CDR1 DFQATT, CDR2 SNEGSKA (reference sequence). Trimming shortened V by 3 bases and J by 8 bases, and 20 bases separated the two germline ends. The CDR3 extends over 15 amino acids. CDR3 loop: CSARGDYSVLYEQFF. CDR3 DNA: TGCAGTGCTAGGGGCGACTACTCGGTGCTTTATGAGCAGTTCTTC.

This clonotype has a handful of counts. DNA of the CDR3: TGCGCCAGCACCCTACAGGGGGCCGGGGAAAACATTCAGTACTTC. Amino acid sequence: CASTLQGAGENIQYF. The chain uses TRBV4-1 and TRBJ2-4, with 9 nucleotides matching TRBD1. V shed 7 bases and J 5 bases; nucleotides not matched to a gene: 9. Germline loops: CDR1 MGHRA, CDR2 YSYEKL. The CDR3 runs 15 residues.

This clonotype showed up just a few times. The V call is TRBV12-3 or TRBV12-4, the J call TRBJ2-5; D unresolved. The ends were cut back, 1 base at V and 7 bases at J, with 13 bases in the middle. The CDR3 sequence is 14 residues long. CDR3 loop: CASSLGGDSGTQYF. The CDR3 DNA is TGTGCCAGCAGTTTAGGTGGGGATTCGGGGACCCAGTACTTC.

The chain links TRBV20-1 to TRBJ2-1, with 9 bases matching TRBD2. This CDR3 is 18 amino acids long. The germline gives CDR1 DFQATT, CDR2 SNEGSKA (reference sequence). V shed 3 bases and J 0 bases; nucleotides not matched to a gene: 12. CDR3 loop: CSARGTRREGPSYNEQFF. The CDR3 DNA reads TGCAGTGCTAGGGGGACTAGGCGGGAGGGTCCCTCCTACAATGAGCAGTTCTTC.

V gene TRBV9 combines with J gene TRBJ2-3; D possibly matches TRBD1 or TRBD2 (5 bases each). This CDR3 spans 14 amino acids. V was clipped by 3 bases and J by 3 bases, with 11 bases between them. Germline V gene lookup returns CDR1 SGDLS and CDR2 YYNGEE. The CDR3 reads CASSGWDLTDTQYF. The DNA for the CDR3 is TGTGCCAGCAGCGGATGGGACCTGACAGATACGCAGTATTTT.

The CDR3 coding sequence is TGCGCCAGCAGCGGGGGACAGAGCTACAGTGAGCAGTACTTC. Its translation is CASSGGQSYSEQYF. The chain employs TRBV5-1 and TRBJ2-5; 7 nucleotides agree with TRBD1. Germline V gene sequence: CDR1 SGHRS, CDR2 YFSETQ. The CDR3 runs to 14 residues. Trimming took 4 bases from V and 11 from J; bases not matched to a gene: 14.

This clonotype was detected a few times. The rearrangement links TRBV9 to TRBJ2-7; 9 bases fit TRBD1. This CDR3 region has 15 residues. Unmatched junction bases numbered 6, after V lost 0 bases and J lost 5 bases. Germline CDR1 is SGDLS and CDR2 is YYNGEE. The CDR3, as DNA: TGTGCCAGCAGCGTAGAGGGACAGGGTACGGACGAGCAGTACTTC. It encodes CASSVEGQGTDEQYF.

This clonotype occurred a few times. This chain uses TRBV6-1 with TRBJ2-7, with 12 bases fitting TRBD2. Germline loops: CDR1 MNHNS, CDR2 SASEGT. V gave up 5 bases and J gave up 3 bases; unmatched junction bases: 17. This CDR3 contains 19 residues. Written as DNA, the CDR3 is TGTGCCAGCAGTACGTTAACTAGCGGGGGGCCTTGTAACCTCTACGAGCAGTACTTC. Protein product: CASSTLTSGGPCNLYEQYF.

A word on this clonotype: This clone may be a read error of a much larger clone one base away. J is TRBJ2-7 and V is TRBV21-1. TRBV21-1 is a known pseudogene. This CDR3 comprises 16 residues. In DNA form, the CDR3 reads TGTACCAGCAGCAAAGGGATTTCCAAGGAGCGTAGGGAGCAGTACTTC. Translated: CTSSKGISKERREQYF.

The J gene is TRBJ2-1, the V gene TRBV6-1; 14 positions match TRBD2. Germline V CDR1 and CDR2: MNHNS, SASEGT. CDR3 length: 17 amino acids. The V gene end was trimmed by 1 base and the J gene end by 6 bases; junction bases not matched to a gene: 5. CDR3 coding DNA: TGTGCCAGCAGTGAAGTGGAGACTAGCGGGGGGGCCAATGAGCAGTTCTTC. Amino acid sequence: CASSEVETSGGANEQFF.

A few counts support this clonotype. The V call is TRBV30, the J call TRBJ1-1, with 8 bases matching TRBD1. Losses at the gene ends were 6 bases for V and 5 bases for J; bases not matched to a gene: 5. The CDR3 is 12 residues long. Germline CDR1 is GTSNPN and CDR2 is SVGIG (reference sequence). Here the CDR3 DNA reads TGTGCCTGCGACAGGGGTGGGACTGAAGCTTTCTTT. Residues: CACDRGGTEAFF.

DNA for the CDR3: TGTGCCAGCAGCTTAGGGGACAGGGGTGGCACAGATACGCAGTATTTT. Translated: CASSLGDRGGTDTQYF. This chain uses TRBV7-9 with TRBJ2-3; 10 nucleotides line up with TRBD1. V lost 1 base, J lost 1 base, and 2 bases stayed unmatched. There are 16 residues in the CDR3. CDR1 is SEHNR and CDR2 is FQNEAQ in the germline V gene (reference sequence). The full variable domain, its missing parts supplied by reference TRBV7-9 and TRBJ2-3, is DTGVSQNPRHKITKRGQNVTFRCDPISEHNRLYWYRQTLGQGPEFLTYFQNEAQLEKSRLLSDRFSAERPKGSFSTLEIQRTEQGDSAMYLCASSLGDRGGTDTQYFGPGTRLTVL.